This T cell receptor beta chain was retrieved from a study of T-cell reconstitution after alpha-beta-depleted transplantation in children. V lost 2 bases and J lost 4, with 8 bases in between. CDR3 length: 13 residues. Germline loops: CDR1 LNHNV, CDR2 YYDKDF (reference sequence). Unique molecular identifiers were incorporated into the prepared TCRbeta library. Via MiXCR, TCRdb re-called the PCR reads, giving one row per CDR3 protein. The table includes 200,000 to 250,000 distinct CDR3 sequences, roughly 10% detected once. This clonotype was recorded a few times. V is TRBV15 and J is TRBJ2-5; D gene uncertain. The receptor comes from a human donor who donated a stem cell graft to a child with acute lymphoblastic leukemia. Sequenced here: PBMCs from the stem cell graft donor, sampled from the stem cell graft. CDR3: CATSRQRRETQYF. CDR3 nucleotide sequence: TGTGCCACCAGCAGACAGAGGCGAGAGACCCAGTACTTC.